This T cell receptor beta chain was retrieved from a study of cytomegalovirus exposure and HLA in healthy donors. Broader study findings: The authors later linked a missense DCLRE1C variant to TCR beta V- and J-gene trimming. As immune exposure information, only CMV serostatus was available. Some public TCRs appeared in many individuals, while most sequences were rare.

The PCR had 60 Vbeta and 13 Jbeta primers. The repertoire was sequenced with immunoSEQ multiplex PCR; TCRdb's copy has only in-frame clones and lacks some. The sample has about 55,000 clones; the top ten hold approximately 9%. Concerning this clone: Its specificity is not known.

The sequenced sample consisted of PBMCs. The sequence was obtained from a man aged 50-60 years in good health and CMV-seropositive.

CDR3 sequence reads: CASSWDRGIGGYTF. Here the CDR3 DNA reads TGTGCCAGCAGCTGGGACAGGGGAATCGGTGGCTACACCTTC. The V and J genes are TRBV27 and TRBJ1-2; 10 bases line up with TRBD1. There are 14 residues in the CDR3. CDR1 and CDR2 from the germline V gene are MNHEY and SMNVEV (reference sequence). V was clipped by 6 bases and J by 7 bases; unmatched bases: 8.